This passage covers 28 T cell receptor beta chains from one sample sequenced in a study of cytomegalovirus exposure and HLA in healthy donors. TCRdb's table, derived via immunoSEQ multiplex PCR, lists solely in-frame clones and lacks some. The table has approximately 160,000 clones, approximately 84% seen once. The sequenced material came from PBMCs. The receptors derive from a man aged 25-40 years in good health and CMV-seropositive.

This clone was seen repeatedly, ten times or more. The chain is built from TRBV7-8 and TRBJ1-1; D perhaps matches TRBD1 (5 bases). The CDR3 is 13 residues long. The V gene's germline CDR1 is SGHVS and CDR2 FQNEAQ. V was clipped by 3 bases and J by 8 bases, with 13 bases between them. The CDR3 nucleotides are TGTGCCAGCAGCTTGGGACGGGGACTGGAAGCTTTCTTT. Amino acid sequence: CASSLGRGLEAFF. The whole variable domain, filled in from reference TRBV7-8 and TRBJ1-1, reads GAGVSQSPRYKVAKRGQDVALRCDPISGHVSLFWYQQALGQGPEFLTYFQNEAQLDKSGLPSDRFFAERPEGSVSTLKIQRTQQEDSAVYLCASSLGRGLEAFFGQGTRLTVV.

The V gene is TRBV5-1, the J gene TRBJ2-5; TRBD1 matches at 7 bases. The V gene end was trimmed by 5 bases and the J gene end by 5 bases; junction bases not matched to a gene: 9. Germline lookup yields CDR1 SGHRS and CDR2 YFSETQ. The CDR3 covers 14 residues. This CDR3 is CASRWDRTRETQYF. CDR3 DNA sequence: TGCGCCAGCAGGTGGGACAGAACGAGGGAGACCCAGTACTTC.

V gene TRBV7-9 combines with J gene TRBJ2-7; TRBD2 is a possible D gene (5 bases). V was pared by 5 bases and J by 2 bases, with 16 bases between. The CDR3 totals 15 residues. The germline CDR1 and CDR2 sequences are SEHNR and FQNEAQ (reference sequence). CDR3 protein: CASSPDGELAYEQYF. In nucleotides, the CDR3 is TGTGCCAGCAGCCCTGACGGGGAACTAGCCTACGAGCAGTACTTC.

This clone was recorded a few times. The DNA of the CDR3 is TGCGCCAGCAGCTTGGAAGCGGGGGGGATACCAGATACGCAGTATTTT. This codes for CASSLEAGGIPDTQYF. The V call is TRBV5-1, the J call TRBJ2-3; 10 bases line up with TRBD2. Germline assignment: CDR1 SGHRS and CDR2 YFSETQ. V trimming: 0 bases; J trimming: 4 bases; junction bases outside the gene matches: 5. The CDR3 is 16 amino acids.

This clone was counted only a few times. The chain recombines TRBV2 with TRBJ1-1, with D unclear. The V gene's germline CDR1 is SNHLY and CDR2 FYNNEI. Between the trimmed V and J ends, which lost 7 bases and 3 bases, there was a span of 6 bases. CDR3 length: 11 residues. The CDR3 nucleotides are TGTGCCAGCAAAATCGACACTGAAGCTTTCTTT. This encodes CASKIDTEAFF.

V and J are TRBV21-1 and TRBJ2-7; the table calls TRBD2, which could not be checked here. TRBV21-1 is shown as a pseudogene. This CDR3 region has 16 residues. The CDR3 region has the DNA TGTGCCAGCAGCATTAGATCCGGGAGGGCCGCGTACGAGCAGTACTTC. Translated: CASSIRSGRAAYEQYF.

This chain connects TRBV5-8 to TRBJ2-7; D is perhaps TRBD2 (6 bases). V was cut by 3 bases and J by 5 bases, with 15 bases left in between. There are 14 residues in the CDR3. The germline V gene has CDR1 SGHTS and CDR2 YDEGEE. The CDR3 nucleotides are TGTGCCAGCAGCTGGGGGGACTCCCGACACGAGCAGTACTTC. Its translation: CASSWGDSRHEQYF.

The rearrangement links TRBV10-1 to TRBJ2-7, with TRBD2 matching over 8 bases. Germline loops: CDR1 WNHNN, CDR2 SYGVQD (reference sequence). This CDR3 spans 15 amino acids. V trimming: 2 bases; J trimming: 0 bases; junction bases outside the gene matches: 3. CDR3 in DNA: TGCGCCAGCAGTGAGAGCGGGGGCAGCTCCTACGAGCAGTACTTC. Protein: CASSESGGSSYEQYF.

This chain links TRBV2 with TRBJ1-3; 8 positions agree with TRBD1. V trimming: 4 bases; J trimming: 4 bases; junction bases outside the gene matches: 3. The CDR3 sequence is 14 residues long. CDR1 and CDR2 from the germline V gene are SNHLY and FYNNEI. CDR3 sequence: CASSADRVGNTIYF. DNA for the CDR3: TGTGCCAGCAGTGCGGACAGGGTAGGAAACACCATATATTTT.

This sequence joins TRBV28 and TRBJ1-6, with 7 bases identical to TRBD1. CDR1 is MDHEN and CDR2 is SYDVKM in the germline V gene. This CDR3 is 15 amino acids long. After removal of 11 bases from V and 6 bases from J, the junction contained 13 bases not matched to a gene. CDR3 bases: TGTGCCTCCGAGGGGGCTCGTGAGGGTAATTCACCCCTCCACTTT. This sequence encodes CASEGAREGNSPLHF.

Remarks on this clone: This sample also contains other DNA sequences that code for the same CDR3. The chain is built from TRBV5-1 and TRBJ1-1; D is uncertain. V lost 0 bases to trimming and J lost 0 bases, with 6 bases between them. Germline V CDR1 and CDR2: SGHRS, YFSETQ. This CDR3 spans 14 amino acids. CDR3 residues: CASSLAGMNTEAFF. DNA of the CDR3: TGCGCCAGCAGCTTGGCCGGGATGAACACTGAAGCTTTCTTT.

This chain links TRBV11-3 with TRBJ1-3; no firm D call. Per germline, CDR1 SGHNT and CDR2 YENEEA. Trimming removed 2 bases at V and 0 bases at J, with 8 bases between. The CDR3 runs to 15 residues. CDR3 in amino acids: CASSLRGGSGNTIYF. As DNA, the CDR3 is TGTGCCAGCAGCTTACGGGGAGGCTCTGGAAACACCATATATTTT.

This chain links TRBV28 with TRBJ2-3; D gene unclear. CDR3 length equals 16 residues. The V gene lost 2 bases and the J gene lost 0 bases, with 12 bases spanning the gap. Per germline, CDR1 MDHEN and CDR2 SYDVKM. The CDR3 protein is CASSLGQEASTDTQYF. DNA of the CDR3: TGTGCCAGCAGTTTAGGCCAGGAAGCTAGCACAGATACGCAGTATTTT. The variable domain in full, with the rest retrieved from reference TRBV28 and TRBJ2-3, is DVKVTQSSRYLVKRTGEKVFLECVQDMDHENMFWYRQDPGLGLRLIYFSYDVKMKEKGDIPEGYSVSREKKERFSLILESASTNQTSMYLCASSLGQEASTDTQYFGPGTRLTVL.

The J gene is TRBJ2-7, the V gene TRBV5-4; D remains ambiguous. Germline CDR1 and CDR2: SGHNT and YYREEE (reference sequence). The ends were cut back, 2 bases at V and 3 bases at J, with 12 bases in the middle. CDR3 length equals 14 residues. This CDR3 reads CASSFARLDYEQYF. In DNA, the CDR3 is TGTGCCAGCAGCTTTGCCAGGCTGGACTACGAGCAGTACTTC.

V usage is TRBV30 and J usage is TRBJ2-1, with 8 bases fitting TRBD2. The CDR3 covers 15 residues. The germline V gene encodes CDR1 GTSNPN and CDR2 SVGIG (reference sequence). The V segment lost 3 bases and the J segment 6 bases; nucleotides outside the gene matches: 10. The CDR3 DNA follows: TGTGCCTGGAGCCCCGGAGTAGCGGGATCCAATGAGCAGTTCTTC. Its protein is CAWSPGVAGSNEQFF.

The genes are TRBV9 and TRBJ2-1; tentative D call: TRBD1 (5 bases). Trimming stripped 4 bases from V and 9 bases from J, with 23 bases between. Germline V gene sequence: CDR1 SGDLS, CDR2 YYNGEE. CDR3 size: 16 residues. The CDR3 region is CASSPQGPGYTGEQFF. As DNA, the CDR3 is TGTGCCAGCAGCCCCCAGGGCCCGGGCTATACCGGTGAGCAGTTCTTC.

Written as DNA, the CDR3 is TGCGCCAGCAGCCCCCCAGGTTCTGAAAAACTGTTTTTT. Translation: CASSPPGSEKLFF. The rearrangement joins TRBV5-1 to TRBJ1-4; D is unresolved. CDR1 SGHRS and CDR2 YFSETQ come from the germline V gene. Trimming left V 4 bases short and J 7 bases short, with 11 bases between. The CDR3 contains 13 residues.

The V and J genes are TRBV30 and TRBJ1-1; D not resolved. Trimming removed 0 bases from V and 3 bases from J, with 8 bases in between. Germline lookup yields CDR1 GTSNPN and CDR2 SVGIG (reference sequence). The CDR3 is 13 residues long. The CDR3 coding sequence is TGTGCCTGGAGTGTACATCTGGACACTGAAGCTTTCTTT. This translates into CAWSVHLDTEAFF.

The chain carries TRBV7-9 and TRBJ2-7; D may be TRBD2 (6 bases). CDR1 and CDR2 from the germline V gene are SEHNR and FQNEAQ (reference sequence). V lost 5 bases, J lost 1 base, and 15 bases lay in between. The CDR3 is made up of 15 amino acids. CDR3 bases: TGTGCCAGCAGCCCCCCGGGAGCCAAATCCTACGAGCAGTACTTC. Residues: CASSPPGAKSYEQYF.

V and J are TRBV27 and TRBJ2-6, with no clear D. The CDR3 sequence is 13 residues long. The V and J ends lost 5 bases and 2 bases respectively, with 4 bases between them. Germline assignment: CDR1 MNHEY and CDR2 SMNVEV (reference sequence). CDR3 sequence reads: CASSITGANVLTF. The CDR3 DNA sequence: TGTGCCAGCAGTATTACTGGGGCCAACGTCCTGACTTTC.

The sample holds a few counts of this clone. This chain uses TRBV6-6 with TRBJ2-7; TRBD2 matches 13 bases. The germline V gene encodes CDR1 MNHNY and CDR2 SVGAGI (reference sequence). This CDR3 comprises 16 residues. Trimming cost V 2 bases and J 3 bases; bases outside gene matches: 4. Here the CDR3 DNA reads TGTGCCAGCAGTTACCGAGGGACTAGCGGGATCTACGAGCAGTACTTC. It specifies CASSYRGTSGIYEQYF.

The chain joins TRBV7-9 to TRBJ2-7; possible D gene TRBD1, 6 bases. Germline CDR1 SEHNR, CDR2 FQNEAQ (reference sequence). The CDR3 runs 16 residues. V was cut by 2 bases and J by 0 bases, with 14 bases left in between. CDR3 sequence (DNA): TGTGCCAGCAGCTTAAGGTCAAGGGACAACTCCTACGAGCAGTACTTC. Amino acid sequence: CASSLRSRDNSYEQYF.

V usage is TRBV30 and J usage is TRBJ1-2, with D uncertain. Trimming shortened V by 5 bases and J by 6 bases, and 13 bases separated the two germline ends. This CDR3 has 12 residues. Germline V gives CDR1 GTSNPN, CDR2 SVGIG (reference sequence). The CDR3 loop is CAWAGSPHGYTF. CDR3 nucleotides: TGTGCCTGGGCCGGGTCTCCCCATGGCTACACCTTC.

This sequence joins TRBV5-4 and TRBJ2-5; 8 nucleotides line up with TRBD1. Germline CDR1 is SGHNT and CDR2 is YYREEE (reference sequence). Germline trimming cut 3 bases from V and 1 base from J; bases unmatched to any gene: 5. The CDR3 loop spans 15 amino acids. CDR3 sequence (DNA): TGTGCCAGCAGCTCCCCCGGACAGGGCCAAGAGACCCAGTACTTC. Its translation: CASSSPGQGQETQYF.

The chain employs TRBV6-6 and TRBJ2-3; D perhaps matches TRBD1 (5 bases). The CDR3 runs to 13 residues. The germline gives CDR1 MNHNY, CDR2 SVGAGI (reference sequence). V was clipped by 4 bases and J by 3 bases, with 8 bases between them. The CDR3 sequence is CASSSQGTDTQYF. DNA of the CDR3: TGTGCCAGCAGTTCGCAGGGAACAGATACGCAGTATTTT.

The chain joins TRBV18 to TRBJ1-5; D gene unclear. V lost 2 bases and J 2 bases, leaving 7 bases between the germline ends. Looked up from germline, CDR1 is KGHSH and CDR2 is LQKENI. There are 14 residues in the CDR3. The CDR3 region is CASSPSRGNQPQHF. The CDR3 nucleotides read TGTGCCAGCTCACCATCGAGGGGCAATCAGCCCCAGCATTTT.

The chain employs TRBV19 and TRBJ1-3; D is ambiguous. The CDR3 runs 14 residues. V was cut by 5 bases and J by 0 bases, with 8 bases left in between. The germline V gene has CDR1 LNHDA and CDR2 SQIVND (reference sequence). This chain's CDR3 is CASSSSISGNTIYF. The CDR3 DNA reads TGTGCCAGTAGTTCCAGTATCTCTGGAAACACCATATATTTT.

The chain has TRBV19 and TRBJ2-5; D may be TRBD2 (6 bases). V lost 3 bases and J lost 4, with 15 bases in between. The germline gives CDR1 LNHDA, CDR2 SQIVND (reference sequence). The CDR3 loop spans 15 amino acids. The CDR3 coding sequence is TGTGCCAGTAGTATTGGAGGGGCGGGGACAGAGACCCAGTACTTC. Translation: CASSIGGAGTETQYF.